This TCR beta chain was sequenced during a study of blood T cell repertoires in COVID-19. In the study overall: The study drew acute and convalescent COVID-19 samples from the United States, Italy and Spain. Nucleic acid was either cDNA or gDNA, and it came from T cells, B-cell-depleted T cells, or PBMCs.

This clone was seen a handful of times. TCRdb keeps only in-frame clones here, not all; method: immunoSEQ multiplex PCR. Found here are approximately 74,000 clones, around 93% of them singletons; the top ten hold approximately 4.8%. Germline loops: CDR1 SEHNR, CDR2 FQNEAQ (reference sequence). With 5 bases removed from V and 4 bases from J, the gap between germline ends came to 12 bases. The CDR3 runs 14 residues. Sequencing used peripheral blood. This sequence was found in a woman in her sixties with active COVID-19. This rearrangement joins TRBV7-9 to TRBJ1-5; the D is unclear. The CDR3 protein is CASSTNTLNQPQHF. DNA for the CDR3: TGTGCCAGCAGCACGAACACGCTGAATCAGCCCCAGCATTTT.